This TCR beta chain was recorded in a study of liver allograft versus peripheral blood T cells. Background on the study: Transplanted livers held T cell receptor repertoires, and these were compared with repertoires in recipients' peripheral blood. Study-level findings and limits: Peripheral blood T cell receptor repertoires reportedly differed from those found within liver allografts.

This CDR3 has 17 amino acids. Germline lookup yields CDR1 SEHNR and CDR2 FQNEAQ (reference sequence). V lost 1 base and J lost 3; bases outside the gene matches: 9. This clonotype was detected many times. Antigen specificity is unknown. A single record per CDR3 protein comes from TCRdb applying MiXCR to the reads. This table has thousands of distinct CDR3 sequences, 15% appearing once. The TCR comes from a human patient who had a liver transplant. Some T cells may be the graft donor's. The rearrangement uses TRBV7-9 and TRBJ2-1; 7 bases match TRBD2. CDR3 sequence reads: CASSLGIGGRGYNEQFF. CDR3 sequence (DNA): TGTGCCAGCAGCTTAGGGATAGGAGGGAGGGGCTACAATGAGCAGTTCTTC.